These 10 T cell receptor beta chains came from one sample sequenced in a study of OX40 agonist ivuxolimab in advanced cancers. Data came from immunoSEQ multiplex PCR; TCRdb stores just in-frame clones and leaves some out. The profile shows 60,000 to 75,000 clones, 81% of them singletons. The sequencing used CD4+ or CD8+ T cells sorted from blood, collected in a trial of the OX40 agonist ivuxolimab. All receptors derive from an adult with an advanced solid tumor such as melanoma, head and neck, liver or kidney cancer.

The chain recombines TRBV5-6 with TRBJ2-2, with TRBD1 identical over 8 bases. V gave up 4 bases and J gave up 2 bases; unmatched junction bases: 4. The CDR3 length is 15 residues. The V gene's germline CDR1 is SGHDT and CDR2 YYEEEE. DNA for the CDR3: TGTGCCAGCAGCCCCGGGACAGGAAACACCGGGGAGCTGTTTTTT. Encoded protein: CASSPGTGNTGELFF. Variable domain in full (rest from reference TRBV5-6 and TRBJ2-2): DAGVTQSPTHLIKTRGQQVTLRCSPKSGHDTVSWYQQALGQGPQFIFQYYEEEERQRGNFPDRFSGHQFPNYSSELNVNALLLGDSALYLCASSPGTGNTGELFFGEGSRLTVL.

This clone came up a few times. This chain links TRBV5-6 with TRBJ2-7, with D possibly being TRBD1 (6 bases). There are 14 residues in the CDR3. The germline V gene has CDR1 SGHDT and CDR2 YYEEEE. V lost 0 bases and J lost 7, with 14 bases in between. CDR3 nucleotide sequence: TGTGCCAGCAGCTTGGCTGGGACACCATTTGAGCAGTACTTC. It translates to CASSLAGTPFEQYF.

Regarding this clone: At one end, the junction sequence differs from germline, possibly due to a read error. This chain connects TRBV7-2 to TRBJ2-7; TRBD2 might be the D (6 bases). The germline V gene encodes CDR1 SGHTA and CDR2 FQGNSA. The length of the CDR3 is 14 residues. The DNA of the CDR3 is TGTGCCGGCAGCTTAGCAGGTAGCGGCTACGAGCAGTACTTC. Protein product: CAGSLAGSGYEQYF.

J is TRBJ2-1 and V is TRBV11-1; the D gene could be TRBD1 or TRBD2 (5 bases each). From germline, CDR1 is SGHAT and CDR2 FQDESV (reference sequence). This CDR3 region has 13 residues. V lost 5 bases to trimming and J lost 9 bases, with 14 bases between them. CDR3 sequence reads: CASSRDPVGEQFF. CDR3 nucleotides: TGTGCCAGCAGCCGGGACCCCGTGGGTGAGCAGTTCTTC.

The chain recombines TRBV6-5 with TRBJ2-3; D gene ambiguous. Germline CDR1 MNHEY, CDR2 SVGAGI. The V gene lost 3 bases and the J gene lost 0 bases, with 4 bases spanning the gap. The CDR3 has 13 amino acids. The CDR3 loop reads CASSYQSTDTQYF. The CDR3 DNA reads TGTGCCAGCAGTTATCAGAGCACAGATACGCAGTATTTT.

As concerns this clone: Compared with germline, one end of the junction differs, possibly owing to a read error. The J gene is TRBJ1-2, the V gene TRBV19; possible D gene TRBD1, 5 bases. This CDR3 has 14 amino acids. CDR1 and CDR2 (germline): LNHDA, SQIVND (reference sequence). The CDR3 nucleotides are TGTGCCAGTATTGGCGGGGCGCATAACCATGGCTACACCTTC. Its translation: CASIGGAHNHGYTF. The whole variable domain, remainder taken from reference TRBV19 and TRBJ1-2, is DGGITQSPKYLFRKEGQNVTLSCEQNLNHDAMYWYRQDPGQGLRLIYYSQIVNDFQKGDIAEGYSVSREKKESFPLTVTSAQKNPTAFYLCASIGGAHNHGYTFGSGTRLTVV.

The chain joins TRBV9 to TRBJ2-7, with TRBD1 as a possible D gene (5 bases). The length of the CDR3 is 16 residues. From germline, CDR1 is SGDLS and CDR2 YYNGEE. V was clipped by 1 base and J by 3 bases, with 17 bases between them. In DNA, the CDR3 is TGTGCCAGCAGCGTATCCTCCAGGGCAGGGATCTACGAGCAGTACTTC. It codes for CASSVSSRAGIYEQYF.

The V gene is TRBV6-1, the J gene TRBJ1-5; D is uncertain. Germline V gene lookup returns CDR1 MNHNS and CDR2 SASEGT. The CDR3 contains 13 residues. Between the trimmed V and J ends, which lost 4 bases and 1 base, there was a span of 5 bases. The CDR3 region has the DNA TGTGCCAGCAGTGTGGAAAGCAATCAGCCCCAGCATTTT. Encoded protein: CASSVESNQPQHF.

This clone was seen a handful of times. V is TRBV6-5 and J is TRBJ2-7, with TRBD2 matching over 14 bases. The CDR3 length is 15 residues. CDR1 and CDR2 from the germline V gene are MNHEY and SVGAGI. V lost 6 bases to trimming and J lost 2 bases; unmatched junction nucleotides: 3. The CDR3 coding sequence is TGTGCCAGCAGAGGACTAGCGGGGGGCCCCTACGAGCAGTACTTC. Protein: CASRGLAGGPYEQYF.

The chain combines TRBV30 with TRBJ2-1, with D hard to call. The germline gives CDR1 GTSNPN, CDR2 SVGIG (reference sequence). This CDR3 contains 11 residues. V was shortened by 0 bases and J by 7 bases, with 4 bases between the two germline ends. CDR3 bases: TGTGCCTGGAGTGTAGCGAATGAGCAGTTCTTC. This gives the protein CAWSVANEQFF.